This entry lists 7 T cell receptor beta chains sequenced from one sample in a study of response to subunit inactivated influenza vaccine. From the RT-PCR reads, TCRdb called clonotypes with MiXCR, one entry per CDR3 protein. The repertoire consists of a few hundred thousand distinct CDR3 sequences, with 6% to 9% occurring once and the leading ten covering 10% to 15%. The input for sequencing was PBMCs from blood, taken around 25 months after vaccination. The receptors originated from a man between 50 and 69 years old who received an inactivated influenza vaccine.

Here the CDR3 reads CASTRGLYEQYF. The CDR3 DNA sequence: TGTGCCAGCACTCGGGGACTCTACGAGCAGTACTTC. The chain joins TRBV6-2 or TRBV6-3 to TRBJ2-7; a possible D gene is TRBD2 (6 bases). With 7 bases removed from V and 3 bases from J, the gap between germline ends came to 10 bases. CDR3 size: 12 residues. Germline assignment: CDR1 MNHEY and CDR2 SVGEGT.

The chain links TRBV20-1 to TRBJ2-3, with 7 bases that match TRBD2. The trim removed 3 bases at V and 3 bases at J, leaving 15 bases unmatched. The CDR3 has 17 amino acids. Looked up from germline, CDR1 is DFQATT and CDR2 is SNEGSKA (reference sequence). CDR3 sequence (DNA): TGCAGTGCTAGGGGATTATCGCCCGGGGGGACGACAGATACGCAGTATTTT. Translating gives CSARGLSPGGTTDTQYF.

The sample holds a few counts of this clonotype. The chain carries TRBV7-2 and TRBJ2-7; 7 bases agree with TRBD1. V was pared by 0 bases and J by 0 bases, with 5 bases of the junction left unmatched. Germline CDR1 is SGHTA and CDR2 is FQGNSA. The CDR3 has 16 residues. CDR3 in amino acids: CASSLADGTVSYEQYF. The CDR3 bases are TGTGCCAGCAGCTTAGCCGACGGGACAGTCTCCTACGAGCAGTACTTC.

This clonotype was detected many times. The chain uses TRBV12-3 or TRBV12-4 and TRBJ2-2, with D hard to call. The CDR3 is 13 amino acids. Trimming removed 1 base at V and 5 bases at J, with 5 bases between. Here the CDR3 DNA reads TGTGCCAGCAGTTTAGGTCTTACCGGGGAGCTGTTTTTT. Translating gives CASSLGLTGELFF.

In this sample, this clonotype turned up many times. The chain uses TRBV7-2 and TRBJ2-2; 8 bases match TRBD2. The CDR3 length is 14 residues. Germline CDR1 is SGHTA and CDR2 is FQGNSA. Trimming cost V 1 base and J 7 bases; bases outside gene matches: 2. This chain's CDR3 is CASSLGGGIGELFF. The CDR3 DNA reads TGTGCCAGCAGCTTAGGCGGGGGGATCGGGGAGCTGTTTTTT.

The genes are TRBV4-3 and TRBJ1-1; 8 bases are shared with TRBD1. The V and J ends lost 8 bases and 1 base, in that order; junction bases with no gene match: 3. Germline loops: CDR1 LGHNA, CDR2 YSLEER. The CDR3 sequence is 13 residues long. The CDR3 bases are TGCGCCAGCGCAGGGGGCACGAACACTGAAGCTTTCTTT. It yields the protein CASAGGTNTEAFF.

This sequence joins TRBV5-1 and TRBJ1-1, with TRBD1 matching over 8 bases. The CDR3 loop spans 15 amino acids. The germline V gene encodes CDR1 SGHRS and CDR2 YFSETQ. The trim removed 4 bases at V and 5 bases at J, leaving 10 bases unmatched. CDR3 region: CASSVPRGLGTEAFF. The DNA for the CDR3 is TGCGCCAGCAGCGTCCCCAGGGGGCTGGGAACTGAAGCTTTCTTT.